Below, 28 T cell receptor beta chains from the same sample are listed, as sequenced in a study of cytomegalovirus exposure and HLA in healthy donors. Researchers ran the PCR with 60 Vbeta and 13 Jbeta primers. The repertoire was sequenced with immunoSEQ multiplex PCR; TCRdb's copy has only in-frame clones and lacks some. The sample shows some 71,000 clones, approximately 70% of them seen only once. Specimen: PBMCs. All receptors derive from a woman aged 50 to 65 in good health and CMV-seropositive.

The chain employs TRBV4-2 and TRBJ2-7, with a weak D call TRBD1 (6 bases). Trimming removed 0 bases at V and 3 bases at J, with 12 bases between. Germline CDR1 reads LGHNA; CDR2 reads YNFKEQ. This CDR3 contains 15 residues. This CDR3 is CASSQDWGRGYEQYF. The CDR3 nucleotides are TGTGCCAGCAGCCAAGATTGGGGCAGGGGCTACGAGCAGTACTTC.

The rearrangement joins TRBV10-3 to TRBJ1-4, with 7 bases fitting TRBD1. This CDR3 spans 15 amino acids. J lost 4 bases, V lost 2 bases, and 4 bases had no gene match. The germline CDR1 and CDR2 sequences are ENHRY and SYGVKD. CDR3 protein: CAISEQGTDNEKLFF. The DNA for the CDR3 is TGTGCCATCAGTGAGCAGGGGACAGATAATGAAAAACTGTTTTTT.

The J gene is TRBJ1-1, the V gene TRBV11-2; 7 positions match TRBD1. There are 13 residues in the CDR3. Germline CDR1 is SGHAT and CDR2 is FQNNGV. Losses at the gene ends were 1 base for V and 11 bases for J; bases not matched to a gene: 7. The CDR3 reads CASSLVEGAAAFF. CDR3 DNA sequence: TGTGCCAGCAGCTTAGTAGAGGGGGCGGCTGCTTTCTTT. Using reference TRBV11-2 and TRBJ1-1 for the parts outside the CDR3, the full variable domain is EAGVAQSPRYKIIEKRQSVAFWCNPISGHATLYWYQQILGQGPKLLIQFQNNGVVDDSQLPKDRFSAERLKGVDSTLKIQPAKLEDSAVYLCASSLVEGAAAFFGQGTRLTVV.

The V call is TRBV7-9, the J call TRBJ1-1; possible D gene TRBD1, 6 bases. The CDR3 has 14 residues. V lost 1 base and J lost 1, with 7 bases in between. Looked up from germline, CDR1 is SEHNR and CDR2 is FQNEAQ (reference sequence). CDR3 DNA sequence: TGTGCCAGCAGCTTAGTGGACAGGAACACTGAAGCTTTCTTT. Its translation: CASSLVDRNTEAFF.

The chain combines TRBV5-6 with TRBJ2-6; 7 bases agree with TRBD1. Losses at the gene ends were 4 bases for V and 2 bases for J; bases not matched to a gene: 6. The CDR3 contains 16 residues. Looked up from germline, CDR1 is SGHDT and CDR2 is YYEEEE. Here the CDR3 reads CASSHTGAPGANVLTF. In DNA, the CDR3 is TGTGCCAGCAGCCACACAGGGGCCCCTGGGGCCAACGTCCTGACTTTC. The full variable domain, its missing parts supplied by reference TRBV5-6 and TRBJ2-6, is DAGVTQSPTHLIKTRGQQVTLRCSPKSGHDTVSWYQQALGQGPQFIFQYYEEEERQRGNFPDRFSGHQFPNYSSELNVNALLLGDSALYLCASSHTGAPGANVLTFGAGSRLTVL.

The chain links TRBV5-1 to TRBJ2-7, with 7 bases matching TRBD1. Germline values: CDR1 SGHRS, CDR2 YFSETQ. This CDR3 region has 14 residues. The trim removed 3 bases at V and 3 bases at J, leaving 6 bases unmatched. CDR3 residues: CASSWDSFNYEQYF. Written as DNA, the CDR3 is TGCGCCAGCAGCTGGGACAGTTTTAACTACGAGCAGTACTTC.

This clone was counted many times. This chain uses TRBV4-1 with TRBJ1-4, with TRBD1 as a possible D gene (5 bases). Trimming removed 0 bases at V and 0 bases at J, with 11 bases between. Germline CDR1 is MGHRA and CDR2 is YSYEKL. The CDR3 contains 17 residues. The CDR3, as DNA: TGCGCCAGCAGCCAAGATTGGAGGGGTGCAACTAATGAAAAACTGTTTTTT. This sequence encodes CASSQDWRGATNEKLFF.

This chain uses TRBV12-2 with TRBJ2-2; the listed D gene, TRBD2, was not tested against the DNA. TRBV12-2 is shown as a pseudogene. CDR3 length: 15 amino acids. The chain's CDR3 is CASRLGGGNTGELFF. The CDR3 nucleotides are TGTGCAAGTCGCTTAGGGGGGGGGAACACCGGGGAGCTGTTTTTT.

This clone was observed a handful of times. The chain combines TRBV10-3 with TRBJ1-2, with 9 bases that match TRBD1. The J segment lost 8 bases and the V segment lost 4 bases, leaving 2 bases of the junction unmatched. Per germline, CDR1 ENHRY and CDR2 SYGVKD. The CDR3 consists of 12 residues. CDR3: CAISGQGEGYTF. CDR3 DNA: TGTGCCATCAGTGGACAGGGGGAAGGCTACACCTTC.

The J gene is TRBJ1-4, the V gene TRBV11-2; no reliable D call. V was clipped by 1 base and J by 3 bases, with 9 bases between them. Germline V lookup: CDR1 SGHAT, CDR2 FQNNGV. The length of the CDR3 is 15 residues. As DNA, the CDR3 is TGTGCCAGCAGCTTAGTGGGCAGTCCTAATGAAAAACTGTTTTTT. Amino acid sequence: CASSLVGSPNEKLFF.

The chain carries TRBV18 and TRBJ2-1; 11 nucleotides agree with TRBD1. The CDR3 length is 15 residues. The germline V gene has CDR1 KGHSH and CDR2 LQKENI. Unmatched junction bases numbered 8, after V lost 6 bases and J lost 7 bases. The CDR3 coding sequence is TGTGCCAGCTCTCCGGGACAGGGGGAGAGGAATGAGCAGTTCTTC. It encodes CASSPGQGERNEQFF.

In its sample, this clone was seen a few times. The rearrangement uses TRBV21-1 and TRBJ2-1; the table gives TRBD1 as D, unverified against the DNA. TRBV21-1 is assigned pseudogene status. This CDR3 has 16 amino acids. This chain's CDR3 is CASSGQDRGLYNEQFF. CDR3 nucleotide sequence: TGTGCCAGCAGCGGGCAGGACAGGGGGCTCTACAATGAGCAGTTCTTC.

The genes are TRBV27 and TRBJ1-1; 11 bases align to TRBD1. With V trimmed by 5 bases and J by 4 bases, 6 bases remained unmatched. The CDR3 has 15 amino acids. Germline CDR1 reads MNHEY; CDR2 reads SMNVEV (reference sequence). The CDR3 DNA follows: TGTGCCAGCAGTATGACCGGGACAGGGGGCACTGAAGCTTTCTTT. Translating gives CASSMTGTGGTEAFF.

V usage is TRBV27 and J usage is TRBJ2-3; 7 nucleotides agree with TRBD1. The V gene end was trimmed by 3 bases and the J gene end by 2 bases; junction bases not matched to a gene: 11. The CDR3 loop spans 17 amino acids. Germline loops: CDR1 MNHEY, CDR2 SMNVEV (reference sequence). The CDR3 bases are TGTGCCAGCAGTTTCCATGGGTACGGGACAGTCACAGATACGCAGTATTTT. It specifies CASSFHGYGTVTDTQYF.

CDR3 in amino acids: CASSSSITGADGYTF. In DNA form, the CDR3 reads TGTGCCAGCAGCTCCTCGATAACAGGGGCTGATGGCTACACCTTC. The rearrangement uses TRBV7-2 and TRBJ1-2; 7 bases agree with TRBD1. Germline lookup yields CDR1 SGHTA and CDR2 FQGNSA. V dropped 4 bases and J dropped 6; count of bases not matched to a gene: 11. This CDR3 is 15 amino acids long.

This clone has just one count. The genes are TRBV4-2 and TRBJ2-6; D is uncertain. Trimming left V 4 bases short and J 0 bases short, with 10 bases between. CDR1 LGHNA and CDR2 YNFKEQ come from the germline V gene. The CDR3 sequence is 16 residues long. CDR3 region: CASSPRVLSGANVLTF. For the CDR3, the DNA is TGTGCCAGCAGCCCTCGGGTCCTCTCTGGGGCCAACGTCCTGACTTTC.

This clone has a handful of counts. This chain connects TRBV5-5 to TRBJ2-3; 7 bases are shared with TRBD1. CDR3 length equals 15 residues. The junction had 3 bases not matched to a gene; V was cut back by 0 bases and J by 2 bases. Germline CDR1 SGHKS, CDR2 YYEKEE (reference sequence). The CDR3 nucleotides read TGTGCCAGCAGCTTGGAGGGACAGTACACAGATACGCAGTATTTT. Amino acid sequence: CASSLEGQYTDTQYF.

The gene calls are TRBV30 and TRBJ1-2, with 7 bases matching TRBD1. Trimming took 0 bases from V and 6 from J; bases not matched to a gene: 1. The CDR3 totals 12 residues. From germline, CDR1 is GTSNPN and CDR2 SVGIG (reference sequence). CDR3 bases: TGTGCCTGGAGTGTCGGACAGGATGGCTACACCTTC. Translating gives CAWSVGQDGYTF. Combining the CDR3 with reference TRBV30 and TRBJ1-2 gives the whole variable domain SQTIHQWPATLVQPVGSPLSLECTVEGTSNPNLYWYRQAAGRGLQLLFYSVGIGQISSEVPQNLSASRPQDRQFILSSKKLLLSDSGFYLCAWSVGQDGYTFGSGTRLTVV.

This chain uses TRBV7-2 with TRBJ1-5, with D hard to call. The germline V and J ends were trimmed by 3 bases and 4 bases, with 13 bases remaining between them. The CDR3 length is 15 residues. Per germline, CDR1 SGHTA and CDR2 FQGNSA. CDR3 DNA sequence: TGTGCCAGCAGCTTGTGGGCCGGCCAGAATCAGCCCCAGCATTTT. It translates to CASSLWAGQNQPQHF.

The CDR3 sequence: CASSSSGTVYGYTF. The CDR3 nucleotides read TGTGCCAGCAGCTCCTCCGGGACAGTCTATGGCTACACCTTC. The J gene is TRBJ1-2, the V gene TRBV5-4, with 7 bases lining up with TRBD1. The germline V gene has CDR1 SGHNT and CDR2 YYREEE (reference sequence). The CDR3 runs to 14 residues. J gave up 4 bases and V 3 bases, and 6 bases lay outside the gene matches.

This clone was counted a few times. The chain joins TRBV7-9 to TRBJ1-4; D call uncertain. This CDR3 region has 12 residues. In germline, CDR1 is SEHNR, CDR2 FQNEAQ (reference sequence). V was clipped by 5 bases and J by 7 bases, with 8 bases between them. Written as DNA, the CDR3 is TGTGCCAGCAGCGAGAACAGTGAAAAACTGTTTTTT. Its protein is CASSENSEKLFF.

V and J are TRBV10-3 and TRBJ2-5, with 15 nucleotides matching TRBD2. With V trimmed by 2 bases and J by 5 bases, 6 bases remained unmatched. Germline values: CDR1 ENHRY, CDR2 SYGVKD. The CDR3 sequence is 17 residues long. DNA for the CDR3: TGTGCCATCAGTGAGGAGGGACTAGCGGGGGGTCGGGAGACCCAGTACTTC. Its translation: CAISEEGLAGGRETQYF.

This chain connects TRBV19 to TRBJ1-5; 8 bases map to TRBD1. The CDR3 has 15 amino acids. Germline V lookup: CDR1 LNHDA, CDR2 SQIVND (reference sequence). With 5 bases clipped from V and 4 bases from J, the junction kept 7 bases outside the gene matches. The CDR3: CASSEMDRENQPQHF. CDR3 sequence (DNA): TGTGCCAGTAGTGAAATGGACAGGGAGAATCAGCCCCAGCATTTT.

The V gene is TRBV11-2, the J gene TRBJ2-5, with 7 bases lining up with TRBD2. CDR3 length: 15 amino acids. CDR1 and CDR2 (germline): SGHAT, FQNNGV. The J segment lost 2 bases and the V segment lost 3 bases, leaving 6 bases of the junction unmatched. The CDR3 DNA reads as TGTGCCAGCAGCTTCGGCGCTAGCGGACAAGAGACCCAGTACTTC. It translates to CASSFGASGQETQYF.

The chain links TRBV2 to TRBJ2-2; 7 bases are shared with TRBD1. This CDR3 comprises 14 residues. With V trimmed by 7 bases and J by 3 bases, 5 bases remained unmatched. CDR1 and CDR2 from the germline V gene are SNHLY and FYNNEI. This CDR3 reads CASTSQGDTGELFF. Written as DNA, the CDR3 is TGTGCCAGCACTTCGCAGGGGGACACCGGGGAGCTGTTTTTT. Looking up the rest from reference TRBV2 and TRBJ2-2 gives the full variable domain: EPEVTQTPSHQVTQMGQEVILRCVPISNHLYFYWYRQILGQKVEFLVSFYNNEISEKSEIFDDQFSVERPDGSNFTLKIRSTKLEDSAMYFCASTSQGDTGELFFGEGSRLTVL.

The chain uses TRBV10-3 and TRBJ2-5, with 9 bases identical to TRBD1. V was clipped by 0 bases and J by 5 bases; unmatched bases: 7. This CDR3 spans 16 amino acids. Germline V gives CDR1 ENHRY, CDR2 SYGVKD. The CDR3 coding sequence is TGTGCCATCAGTGAGTCCCGACAGGGGGTGGGGGAGACCCAGTACTTC. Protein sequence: CAISESRQGVGETQYF.

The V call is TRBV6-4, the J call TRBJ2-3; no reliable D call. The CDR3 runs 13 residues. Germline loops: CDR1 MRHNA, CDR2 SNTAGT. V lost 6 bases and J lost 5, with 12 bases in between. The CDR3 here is CASSPLGVDTQYF. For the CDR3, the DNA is TGTGCCAGCAGCCCCCTTGGAGTAGATACGCAGTATTTT.

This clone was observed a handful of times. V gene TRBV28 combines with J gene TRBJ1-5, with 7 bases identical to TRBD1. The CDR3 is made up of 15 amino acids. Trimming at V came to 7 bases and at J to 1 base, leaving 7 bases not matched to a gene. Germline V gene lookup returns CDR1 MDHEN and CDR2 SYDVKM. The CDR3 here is CASITQGTSNQPQHF. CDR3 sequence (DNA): TGTGCCAGCATCACACAGGGGACCAGCAATCAGCCCCAGCATTTT.